This T cell receptor (beta chain) was found in a study of CD8+CD57+ T cells in acquired aplastic anemia. Profiling that covered TCR beta VDJ and CDR3 relied on genomic DNA as its template. TCRdb called the reads again in MiXCR, with one record for every CDR3 protein. The sample has around 430,000 distinct CDR3 sequences; more than 25% are singletons. Sequencing involved patients with CD8+CD57+ cell expansion previously shown by flow cytometry. The CDR3 is made up of 15 amino acids. From germline, CDR1 is DFQATT and CDR2 SNEGSKA (reference sequence). Trimming left V 7 bases short and J 1 base short, with 18 bases between.

The receptor's source is a human donor with aplastic anemia. J is TRBJ2-3 and V is TRBV20-1; weak D call: TRBD1 (6 bases). Material for sequencing was sorted CD4+, CD8+, or CD8+CD57+ T cells (not recorded which) from PBMCs. The CDR3 bases are TGCAGTGGTTCCCAAGGGGGTCGCCGCACAGATACGCAGTATTTT. Amino acid sequence: CSGSQGGRRTDTQYF.